This TCR beta chain was sequenced during a study of T-cell memory formation after mild COVID-19 (dated by TCRdb to the early 2020s). For the study in its entirety: Most TCR sequence clusters were specific to one of the two donors. T-cell clones expanding and contracting after mild COVID-19 in a couple of donors were tracked by longitudinal TCRalpha and TCRbeta repertoire sequencing. The cohort was made up of two young adult volunteers, one female and one male, who were previously healthy. Results and caveats for the whole study, not just this receptor: SARS-CoV-2 specificity of the second-wave clones peaking on day 37 was not confirmed. Some responding clones were detected in pre-infection memory, which suggested that pre-existing cross-reactive memory T cells had joined the SARS-CoV-2 response. Only a couple of mild cases were covered in the study, and larger cohorts including severe cases with pre-infection samples were considered necessary. Balanced CD4/CD8 phenotypes were observed for clones contracting from day 15 to 85, whereas a bias towards CD4+ was observed for a second wave of clones expanding from day 15 to 37. Contracting CD4+ clones turned up mainly in the CM and EM memory subsets, whereas EMRA was where CD8+ clones were enriched.

The sample holds many counts of this clonotype. Its binding antigen is unknown. The input lacks base qualities; no much larger clone sits a single base away. Sequences ENHRY (CDR1) and SYGVKD (CDR2) are obtained from the germline V gene. The CDR3 sequence holds 11 residues, the cysteine and phenylalanine included. The CDR3 DNA has 33 bases and is translated from base 1. V is pared back by 4 bases and J by 5 bases, with 3 bases lying between the germline termini. PBMCs were isolated by Ficoll-Paque density gradient centrifugation. These reads were obtained on an Illumina NovaSeq 6000. cDNA libraries for TCRalpha and TCRbeta were prepared by 5'RACE using constant-segment primers, with sample barcodes and unique molecular identifiers added. RNA was extracted from every sample with Trizol reagent. Libraries were amplified in two PCR steps, with a second sample barcode and Illumina TruSeq adapters added in the second step. Sequencing of the libraries was done on an Illumina NovaSeq, producing 2 x 150 bp paired-end reads. On the study's bioinformatics: The reads were demultiplexed and collapsed into UMI-guided consensus sequences using migec v1.2.7. With mixcr v2.1.11, UMI consensuses were aligned to TRA and TRB V and J templates and assembled into clonotypes. Expanded or contracted clonotypes were those called significant by both edgeR and NoisET, with noise models trained on biological replicates. For edgeR calls, a false discovery rate-adjusted p below 0.01 and a log2 fold-change threshold of 1 were applied. As an exploratory analysis of dynamics, max-normalized trajectories of the 1000 most abundant clonotypes were examined by PCA with hierarchical clustering. Separately sequenced CD4+ and CD8+ repertoires were used to assign a CD4 or CD8 phenotype to each responding clone. The public sequencing data were trimmed at Q25 with fastp and processed into clonotypes with MiXCR by TCRdb, which kept only in-frame beta chains. Merged by CDR3 protein, the rows form single entries marked with the most common genes and DNA. These V and J calls originate from TCRdb's pipeline instead of the authors' own analysis. The sample profile shows about 270,000 distinct CDR3 sequences; approximately 15% of them were found once. Around 2.2% of the sample is in the top ten clones.

The chain is encoded by TRBV10-3 joined to TRBJ2-1; the D gene identity is not certain. Sequencing was performed on PBMCs or a T cell subset sorted from them (not recorded which). The clonotype comes from an adult woman who had mild COVID-19 (a few samples of this study predate the infection). The sample titles of this study are shuffled in the database, so cell type and time point are left out; the donor was told from shared clones. This receptor carries the CDR3 CAISGNNEQFF. In nucleotide form, the sequence is TGTGCCATCAGTGGCAACAATGAGCAGTTCTTC.